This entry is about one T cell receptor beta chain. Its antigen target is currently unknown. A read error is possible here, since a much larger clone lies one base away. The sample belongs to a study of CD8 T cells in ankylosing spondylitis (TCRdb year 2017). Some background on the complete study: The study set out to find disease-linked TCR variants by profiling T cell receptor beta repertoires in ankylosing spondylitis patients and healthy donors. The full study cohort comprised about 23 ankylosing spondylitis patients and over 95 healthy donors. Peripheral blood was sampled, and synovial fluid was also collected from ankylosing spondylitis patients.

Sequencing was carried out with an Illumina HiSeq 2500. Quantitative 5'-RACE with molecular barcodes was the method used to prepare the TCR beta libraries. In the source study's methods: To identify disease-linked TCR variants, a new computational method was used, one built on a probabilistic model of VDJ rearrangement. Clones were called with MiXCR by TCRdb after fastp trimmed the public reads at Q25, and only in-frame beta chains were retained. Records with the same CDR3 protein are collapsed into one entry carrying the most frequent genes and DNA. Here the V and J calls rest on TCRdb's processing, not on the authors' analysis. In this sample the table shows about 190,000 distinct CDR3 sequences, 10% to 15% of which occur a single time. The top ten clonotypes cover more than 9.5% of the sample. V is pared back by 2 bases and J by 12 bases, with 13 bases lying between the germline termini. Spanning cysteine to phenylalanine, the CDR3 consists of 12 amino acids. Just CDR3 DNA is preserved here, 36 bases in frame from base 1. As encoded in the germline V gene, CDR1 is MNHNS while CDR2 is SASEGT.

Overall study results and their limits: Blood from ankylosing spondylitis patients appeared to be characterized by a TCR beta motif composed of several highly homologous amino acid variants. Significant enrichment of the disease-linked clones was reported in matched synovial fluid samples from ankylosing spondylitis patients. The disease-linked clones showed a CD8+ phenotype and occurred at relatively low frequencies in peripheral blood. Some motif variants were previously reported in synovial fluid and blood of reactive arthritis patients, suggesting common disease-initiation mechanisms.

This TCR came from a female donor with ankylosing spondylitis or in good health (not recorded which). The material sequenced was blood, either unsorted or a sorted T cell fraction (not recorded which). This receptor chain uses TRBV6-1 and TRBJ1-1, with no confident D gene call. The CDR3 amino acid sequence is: CASSERHLRTFF. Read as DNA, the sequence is TGTGCCAGCAGTGAACGGCACCTGAGGACTTTCTTT.